Below, one TCR beta chain is given with its context. The target antigen is unknown. The source of the sample is a study of long-term antiretroviral therapy in people with HIV. The study's findings and limits: Clonal populations expanded prior to ART predominated within the repertoire at all time points. Blood, drawn from about 2004 to 2018, may reflect older ART regimens.

This CDR3 spans 15 amino acids. The V and J ends lost 1 base and 5 bases respectively, with 12 bases between them. The germline CDR1 and CDR2 sequences are MDHEN and SYDVKM. At survey level, the immunoSEQ assay was run in its v3.0 version. Profiling relied on immunoSEQ multiplex PCR, and the TCRdb table lists in-frame clones only, not all of them. This table holds around 20,000 clones, around 81% found once. The cryopreserved samples used held roughly 0.9-11 million PBMC prior to extraction of DNA. This chain links TRBV28 with TRBJ2-1; no reliable D call. This material consisted of unsorted PBMCs, taken roughly 4 years after starting antiretroviral therapy. The TCR comes from a man younger than 35 with HIV. Written as DNA, the CDR3 is TGTGCCAGCAGTTTATCGGGCAGTTCGAACAATGAGCAGTTCTTC. It is translated as CASSLSGSSNNEQFF.